This TCR beta chain was profiled in a study of Graves' ophthalmopathy and Graves' hyperthyroidism. Study-level findings and limits: Both an approximately 69% sensitivity and an approximately 77% specificity characterized the model's predictions of ophthalmopathy progression. Most thyroid clonotypes expanded beyond 0.001 frequency were also found in blood.

This CDR3 is 16 amino acids long. Looked up from germline, CDR1 is LNHNV and CDR2 is YYDKDF (reference sequence). V dropped 10 bases and J dropped 2 bases, with 23 bases sitting between them. Amplification targeted the TCR beta CDR3 regions, with RNA transcripts as the source material. First-round RT-PCR employed HTBI primers, with a second-round multiplex PCR after it. MiXCR, run by TCRdb on the multiplex PCR reads, gives a single entry per CDR3 protein. The repertoire holds about 700,000 distinct CDR3 sequences, with 40% as singletons. No donor had other autoimmune disease, uncontrolled infection, pregnancy or lactation. Diagnosis relied on clinical symptoms, serum thyroxine, TRAb, thyroid ultrasound and orbital computed tomography. This clonotype was seen once. Its antigen is still unknown.

This chain uses TRBV15 with TRBJ1-2; maybe TRBD1 (5 bases). The receptor's source is an adult man with Graves' ophthalmopathy. What was sequenced was peripheral blood. DNA for the CDR3: TGTGCCAGCAGTTTACGAGCTGGACAACTAAACTATGGCTACACCTTC. This codes for CASSLRAGQLNYGYTF.